These 30 T cell receptor beta chains came from one sample sequenced in a study of control samples from healthy donors and cancer patients. Here immunoSEQ multiplex PCR was the method, and the copy in TCRdb shows in-frame clones only, minus some. The profile shows about 79,000 clones, 93% of them singletons. The source material was PBMCs. Receptors were obtained from a middle-aged woman with lung cancer.

The rearrangement joins TRBV28 to TRBJ1-6, with unresolved D. The V end was cut by 2 bases, the J end by 7 bases, with 12 bases between. Germline lookup yields CDR1 MDHEN and CDR2 SYDVKM. This CDR3 spans 15 amino acids. For the CDR3, the DNA is TGTGCCAGCAGTTTACGGGCAGCTCAAAATTCACCCCTCCACTTT. It specifies CASSLRAAQNSPLHF.

The CDR3 region has the DNA TGTGCCAGCTCACCGACCCCAGGGAGCGGGGGTACAGATACGCAGTATTTT. Protein product: CASSPTPGSGGTDTQYF. The chain is built from TRBV18 and TRBJ2-3, with TRBD2 matching 8 bases. J was trimmed by 3 bases and V by 3 bases; bases with no gene match: 11. This CDR3 region has 17 residues. Germline values: CDR1 KGHSH, CDR2 LQKENI.

The genes are TRBV24-1 and TRBJ1-5; the D is unclear. The germline V and J ends were trimmed by 3 bases and 3 bases, with 11 bases remaining between them. CDR3 length equals 15 residues. The germline gives CDR1 KGHDR, CDR2 SFDVKD. The CDR3 sequence: CATSDGQRVNQPQHF. CDR3 DNA: TGTGCCACCAGTGATGGGCAGAGGGTCAATCAGCCCCAGCATTTT.

The chain links TRBV7-9 to TRBJ1-5; D remains unclear. Germline values: CDR1 SEHNR, CDR2 FQNEAQ (reference sequence). V was shortened by 4 bases and J by 5 bases, with 24 bases between the two germline ends. The CDR3 covers 18 residues. CDR3 nucleotide sequence: TGTGCCAGCAGCTACGCACGGGAGATAGCTGAAAAGTATCAGCCCCAGCATTTT. Protein: CASSYAREIAEKYQPQHF.

This clone was observed a single time. J is TRBJ1-1 and V is TRBV10-3, with 9 bases lining up with TRBD1. The ends lost 7 bases at V and 5 bases at J; junction bases unmatched: 5. The CDR3 runs 13 residues. CDR1 and CDR2 from the germline V gene are ENHRY and SYGVKD. The DNA of the CDR3 is TGTGCCATCATGACAGGGGGGGGGACTGAAGCTTTCTTT. Protein product: CAIMTGGGTEAFF.

This sequence joins TRBV6-5 and TRBJ2-5; D is ambiguous. The germline CDR1 and CDR2 sequences are MNHEY and SVGAGI. The V end was cut by 0 bases, the J end by 3 bases, with 11 bases between. The CDR3 covers 15 residues. CDR3 coding DNA: TGTGCCAGCAGTTACTCGACGGCCAGCGAAGAGACCCAGTACTTC. The encoded protein is CASSYSTASEETQYF.

This rearrangement joins TRBV18 to TRBJ1-1; no clear D. In germline, CDR1 is KGHSH, CDR2 LQKENI. Trimming took off 4 bases at V and 1 base at J, with 16 bases between the two ends. CDR3 length: 16 amino acids. The CDR3 loop reads CASSQPRGSTNTEAFF. In nucleotides, the CDR3 is TGTGCCAGCTCACAACCTCGGGGTTCGACGAACACTGAAGCTTTCTTT.

The chain links TRBV30 to TRBJ1-2; TRBD1 might be the D (6 bases). From germline, CDR1 is GTSNPN and CDR2 SVGIG (reference sequence). V gave up 2 bases and J gave up 1 base, with 11 bases separating them. The CDR3 spans 14 residues. The CDR3 reads CAWSPPGDNYGYTF. The CDR3 region has the DNA TGTGCCTGGAGTCCCCCAGGGGATAACTATGGCTACACCTTC.

Points on this clone: An end of the junction does not agree with germline; a read error may underlie this. The CDR3 DNA is TGTGCTAGCAGCTTACCTACTAGCGGGGGGGCCTATGAGCAGTTCTTC. Its protein product is CASSLPTSGGAYEQFF. The chain carries TRBV7-7 and TRBJ2-1, with 13 bases that match TRBD2. Germline V CDR1 and CDR2: SSHAT, FNYEAQ (reference sequence). The CDR3 sequence is 16 residues long.

V usage is TRBV5-6 and J usage is TRBJ2-3, with 9 positions matching TRBD2. Trimming removed 0 bases from V and 4 bases from J; junction bases left unmatched: 6. CDR1 and CDR2 from the germline V gene are SGHDT and YYEEEE. This CDR3 is built from 16 residues. CDR3 sequence: CASSLAPSGDADTQYF. The CDR3 DNA reads as TGTGCCAGCAGCTTGGCCCCTAGCGGGGACGCAGATACGCAGTATTTT.

V and J are TRBV9 and TRBJ2-3, with 9 bases aligning to TRBD2. Germline loops: CDR1 SGDLS, CDR2 YYNGEE. This CDR3 contains 16 residues. V lost 1 base and J lost 1; bases outside the gene matches: 4. The CDR3 region has the DNA TGTGCCAGCAGCGTATGGGCTAGCGGGGGCACAGATACGCAGTATTTT. Protein product: CASSVWASGGTDTQYF. Using reference TRBV9 and TRBJ2-3 for the parts outside the CDR3, the full variable domain is DSGVTQTPKHLITATGQRVTLRCSPRSGDLSVYWYQQSLDQGLQFLIQYYNGEERAKGNILERFSAQQFPDLHSELNLSSLELGDSALYFCASSVWASGGTDTQYFGPGTRLTVL.

This chain joins TRBV30 and TRBJ1-5; no clear D gene. The CDR3 is 13 amino acids. The V gene's germline CDR1 is GTSNPN and CDR2 SVGIG (reference sequence). Deletions cut 0 bases from V and 3 bases from J, with 6 bases between. CDR3 coding DNA: TGTGCCTGGAGTGTAGTGGACAATCAGCCCCAGCATTTT. Amino acids: CAWSVVDNQPQHF.

V usage is TRBV12-3 or TRBV12-4 and J usage is TRBJ1-2, with D possibly being TRBD1 (6 bases). This CDR3 has 13 amino acids. V was pared by 6 bases and J by 7 bases, with 15 bases between. In DNA, the CDR3 is TGTGCCAGCAGACAACAGGGTCTATTTGGCTACACCTTC. This codes for CASRQQGLFGYTF.

The V call is TRBV6-5, the J call TRBJ1-5, with a tentative D call TRBD1 (6 bases). Trimming took 6 bases from V and 1 from J, leaving 13 bases between them. Germline V gene data show CDR1 as MNHEY and CDR2 as SVGAGI. The CDR3 is 15 amino acids. The CDR3 region is CASRATGLSNQPQHF. CDR3 in DNA: TGTGCCAGCAGGGCAACAGGGTTAAGCAATCAGCCCCAGCATTTT.

This chain connects TRBV28 to TRBJ1-2; tentatively, D is TRBD1 (5 bases). The CDR3 covers 15 residues. V lost 7 bases, J lost 0 bases, and 15 bases lay in between. Germline V gives CDR1 MDHEN, CDR2 SYDVKM. The CDR3 DNA is TGTGCCAGCACCATAACAGGACAACCTAACTATGGCTACACCTTC. It encodes CASTITGQPNYGYTF.

The chain employs TRBV5-4 and TRBJ1-3; D is ambiguous. The CDR3 length is 15 residues. Germline lookup yields CDR1 SGHNT and CDR2 YYREEE (reference sequence). Trimming took off 0 bases at V and 0 bases at J, with 7 bases between the two ends. The CDR3 region has the DNA TGTGCCAGCAGCTTGGAAGCCGCCTCTGGAAACACCATATATTTT. It codes for CASSLEAASGNTIYF. The whole variable domain, filled in from reference TRBV5-4 and TRBJ1-3, reads ETGVTQSPTHLIKTRGQQVTLRCSSQSGHNTVSWYQQALGQGPQFIFQYYREEENGRGNFPPRFSGLQFPNYSSELNVNALELDDSALYLCASSLEAASGNTIYFGEGSWLTVV.

The chain recombines TRBV9 with TRBJ1-2, with TRBD1 identical over 8 bases. The CDR3 covers 15 residues. The germline CDR1 and CDR2 sequences are SGDLS and YYNGEE. V shed 5 bases, J shed 6 bases, and the junction held 12 bases outside the gene matches. The CDR3 DNA follows: TGTGCCAGCAGAGGCCAATGGACAGGGATACATGGCTACACCTTC. This sequence encodes CASRGQWTGIHGYTF.

This chain joins TRBV6-5 and TRBJ2-7; tentatively, D is TRBD1 or TRBD2 (5 bases each). The CDR3 is 14 residues long. Germline assignment: CDR1 MNHEY and CDR2 SVGAGI. Trimming removed 6 bases at V and 7 bases at J, with 19 bases between. Here the CDR3 reads CASSNPGTFREQYF. The CDR3 nucleotides are TGTGCCAGCAGCAACCCCGGGACCTTTCGGGAGCAGTACTTC.

The chain joins TRBV4-1 to TRBJ1-1; 8 nucleotides match TRBD1. The CDR3 runs to 17 residues. CDR1 is MGHRA and CDR2 is YSYEKL in the germline V gene. V trimming: 5 bases; J trimming: 1 base; junction bases outside the gene matches: 12. This CDR3 is CASSEGDRGIRNTEAFF. CDR3 sequence (DNA): TGCGCCAGCAGCGAGGGAGACAGGGGAATCCGGAACACTGAAGCTTTCTTT.

The chain joins TRBV19 to TRBJ1-4; no clear D gene. This CDR3 comprises 14 residues. From germline, CDR1 is LNHDA and CDR2 SQIVND (reference sequence). Between the trimmed V and J ends, which lost 5 bases and 4 bases, there was a span of 11 bases. The CDR3 here is CASSPRHINEKLFF. The CDR3 DNA follows: TGTGCCAGTAGTCCCCGGCACATTAATGAAAAACTGTTTTTT.

The sample holds one count of this clone. The V call is TRBV27, the J call TRBJ2-3; D unclear. Germline V gene data show CDR1 as MNHEY and CDR2 as SMNVEV (reference sequence). The CDR3 has 17 residues. V was trimmed by 6 bases and J by 3 bases, leaving 22 bases between them. The CDR3 sequence: CASSLGLGPKRTDTQYF. The CDR3 DNA follows: TGTGCCAGCAGCTTAGGCCTCGGACCGAAAAGGACAGATACGCAGTATTTT.

J is TRBJ1-2 and V is TRBV24-1; 7 positions match TRBD1. The V gene's germline CDR1 is KGHDR and CDR2 SFDVKD. The length of the CDR3 is 14 residues. Unmatched junction bases numbered 9, after V lost 3 bases and J lost 9 bases. The CDR3 region has the DNA TGTGCCACCAGTGATGTCTGGGGGACAGAACGCTACACCTTC. Its translation is CATSDVWGTERYTF.

CDR3 coding DNA: TGTGCCAGCAGCCTGTTGAGGACAGGGGGAGAAGCTTTCTTT. It is translated as CASSLLRTGGEAFF. J is TRBJ1-1 and V is TRBV7-9; 10 bases are a match to TRBD1. This CDR3 contains 14 residues. The V and J ends lost 5 bases and 8 bases, in that order; junction bases with no gene match: 8. Germline CDR1 reads SEHNR; CDR2 reads FQNEAQ (reference sequence).

The chain uses TRBV18 and TRBJ1-5; TRBD1 is a possible D gene (5 bases). V gave up 2 bases and J gave up 6 bases, with 14 bases separating them. CDR1 is KGHSH and CDR2 is LQKENI in the germline V gene. The CDR3 loop spans 15 amino acids. The CDR3 nucleotides read TGTGCCAGCTCACCAAACTCGGCAGGGAGTCAGCCCCAGCATTTT. It codes for CASSPNSAGSQPQHF. Full variable domain (outside the CDR3, taken from reference TRBV18 and TRBJ1-5): NAGVMQNPRHLVRRRGQEARLRCSPMKGHSHVYWYRQLPEEGLKFMVYLQKENIIDESGMPKERFSAEFPKEGPSILRIQQVVRGDSAAYFCASSPNSAGSQPQHFGDGTRLSIL.

The J gene is TRBJ2-1, the V gene TRBV29-1; TRBD2 might be the D (6 bases). The CDR3 sequence is 13 residues long. Germline lookup yields CDR1 SQVTM and CDR2 ANQGSEA. With 7 bases removed from V and 8 bases from J, the gap between germline ends came to 18 bases. CDR3 in amino acids: CSGGGAFGHEQFF. The CDR3 region has the DNA TGCAGCGGCGGAGGGGCGTTCGGACATGAGCAGTTCTTC.

The chain couples TRBV7-2 to TRBJ2-1; weak D call: TRBD1 (6 bases). The V gene lost 5 bases and the J gene lost 5 bases, with 13 bases spanning the gap. This CDR3 has 14 amino acids. Per the germline V gene, CDR1 is SGHTA and CDR2 is FQGNSA. The CDR3 DNA reads TGTGCCAGCAGCCCCCGCCGGGACAACAATGAGCAGTTCTTC. It encodes CASSPRRDNNEQFF.

The gene calls are TRBV5-1 and TRBJ2-3; D possibly corresponds to TRBD2 (6 bases). This CDR3 has 14 amino acids. The V gene's germline CDR1 is SGHRS and CDR2 YFSETQ. V dropped 2 bases and J dropped 4 bases, with 11 bases sitting between them. The CDR3: CASSFGGPPDTQYF. CDR3 sequence (DNA): TGCGCCAGCAGCTTTGGAGGGCCTCCAGATACGCAGTATTTT.

V gene TRBV18 combines with J gene TRBJ2-5, with D maybe TRBD1 (6 bases). The CDR3 length is 13 residues. Looked up from germline, CDR1 is KGHSH and CDR2 is LQKENI. Trimming shortened V by 2 bases and J by 5 bases, and 9 bases separated the two germline ends. CDR3 region: CASSPEGVETQYF. Here the CDR3 DNA reads TGTGCCAGCTCACCAGAGGGGGTGGAGACCCAGTACTTC.

The chain joins TRBV4-1 to TRBJ1-1; a possible D gene is TRBD1 (6 bases). Germline V lookup: CDR1 MGHRA, CDR2 YSYEKL. The CDR3 contains 15 residues. Deletions cut 1 base from V and 4 bases from J, with 13 bases between. The CDR3 reads CASSQVYEGGTEAFF. DNA for the CDR3: TGCGCCAGCAGCCAAGTTTACGAGGGGGGCACTGAAGCTTTCTTT.

This chain links TRBV5-8 with TRBJ1-2; D might be TRBD1 (6 bases). Germline lookup yields CDR1 SGHTS and CDR2 YDEGEE. The length of the CDR3 is 14 residues. The ends were cut back, 8 bases at V and 2 bases at J, with 16 bases in the middle. The CDR3 spells CASNRGALNYGYTF. The CDR3 DNA sequence: TGTGCCAGTAATCGGGGGGCGCTGAACTATGGCTACACCTTC. Together with reference TRBV5-8 and TRBJ1-2, the CDR3 gives the full variable domain: EAGVTQSPTHLIKTRGQQATLRCSPISGHTSVYWYQQALGLGLQFLLWYDEGEERNRGNFPPRFSGRQFPNYSSELNVNALELEDSALYLCASNRGALNYGYTFGSGTRLTVV.